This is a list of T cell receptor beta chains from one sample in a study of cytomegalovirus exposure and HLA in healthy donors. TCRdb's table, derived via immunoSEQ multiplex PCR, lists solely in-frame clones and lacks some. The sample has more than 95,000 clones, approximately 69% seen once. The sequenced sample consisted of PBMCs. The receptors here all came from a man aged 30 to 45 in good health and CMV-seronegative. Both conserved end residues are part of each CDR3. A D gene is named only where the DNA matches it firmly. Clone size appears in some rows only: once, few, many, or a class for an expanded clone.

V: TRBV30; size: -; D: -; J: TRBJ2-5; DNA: TGTGCCTGGAGCATCCAAGAGACCCAGTACTTC; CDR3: CAWSIQETQYF
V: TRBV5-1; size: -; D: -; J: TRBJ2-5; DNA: TGCGCCAGCAGCATATCCACTAGCATGGGGACCCAGTACTTC; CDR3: CASSISTSMGTQYF
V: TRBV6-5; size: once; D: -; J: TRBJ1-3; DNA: TGTGCCAGCAGTTCGTGGACAGCCGTAGAGGGAAACACCATATATTTT; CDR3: CASSSWTAVEGNTIYF
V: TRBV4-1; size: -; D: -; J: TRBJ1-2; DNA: TGCGCCAGCAGCCCTGGACAGTGGAATGGTGGCTACACCTTC; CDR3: CASSPGQWNGGYTF
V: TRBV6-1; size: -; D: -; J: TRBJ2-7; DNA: TGTGCCAGCTCGGTAGAGGGTGGTCGGCACTACGAGCAGTACTTC; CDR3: CASSVEGGRHYEQYF
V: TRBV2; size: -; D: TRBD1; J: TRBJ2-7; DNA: TGTGCCAGCAGTGAGACAGGGGCGGTCTCCTACGAGCAGTACTTC; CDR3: CASSETGAVSYEQYF
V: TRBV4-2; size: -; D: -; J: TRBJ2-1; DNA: TGTGCCAGCAGCCCGGGGAGCGGTCGTGCCTACAATGAGCAGTTCTTC; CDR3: CASSPGSGRAYNEQFF
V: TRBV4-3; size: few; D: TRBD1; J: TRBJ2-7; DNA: TGCGCCAGCAGCCGACAGATAACAGGGGTCGGTTTGATCGAGCAGTACTTC; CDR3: CASSRQITGVGLIEQYF
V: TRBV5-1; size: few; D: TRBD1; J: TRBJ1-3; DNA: TGCGCCAGCAGCCGGACAGGGGGCTTTGGAAACACCATATATTTT; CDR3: CASSRTGGFGNTIYF
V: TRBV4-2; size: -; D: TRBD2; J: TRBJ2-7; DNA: TGTGCCAGCAGCCGACGGACTAGCGGCTCTGCTTCCTACGAGCAGTACTTC; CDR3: CASSRRTSGSASYEQYF
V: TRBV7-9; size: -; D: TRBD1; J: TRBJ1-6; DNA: TGTGCCAGCAGCCGAGGGACAGGGCTAAATAATTCACCCCTCCACTTT; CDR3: CASSRGTGLNNSPLHF
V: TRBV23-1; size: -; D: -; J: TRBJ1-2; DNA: TGCGCCAGCAGCCTGCACTCGGACTATGGCTACACCTTC; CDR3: CASSLHSDYGYTF
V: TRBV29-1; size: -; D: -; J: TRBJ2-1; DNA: TGCAGCGTTCTTTCTTCGGGAGTTTACAATGAGCAGTTCTTC; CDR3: CSVLSSGVYNEQFF
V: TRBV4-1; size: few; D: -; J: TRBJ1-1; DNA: TGCGCCAGCAGCCAGAAACAGAACACTGAAGCTTTCTTT; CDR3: CASSQKQNTEAFF
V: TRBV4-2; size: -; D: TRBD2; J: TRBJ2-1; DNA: TGTGCCAGCAGCCAAGATCTCGGGGGAGGGCCGTCAGACAATGAGCAGTTCTTC; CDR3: CASSQDLGGGPSDNEQFF
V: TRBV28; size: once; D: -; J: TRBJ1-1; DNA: TGTGCCAGCAGTTTCTCACCCGGACAGATGAACACTGAAGCTTTCTTT; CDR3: CASSFSPGQMNTEAFF
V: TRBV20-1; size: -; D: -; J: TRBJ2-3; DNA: TGCAGTGCTAGTTCCGCAGATACGCAGTATTTT; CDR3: CSASSADTQYF
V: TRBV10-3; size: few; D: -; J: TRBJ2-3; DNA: TGTGCCACCCTTGAAACTAGCACAGATACGCAGTATTTT; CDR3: CATLETSTDTQYF
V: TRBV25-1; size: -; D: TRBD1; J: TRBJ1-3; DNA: TGTGCCAGCACAGGGGGCGTATCTGGAAACACCATATATTTT; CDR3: CASTGGVSGNTIYF
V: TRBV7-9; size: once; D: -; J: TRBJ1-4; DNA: TGTGCCAGCAGCGCAGGCGTCCAGGGGTTTAATGAAAAACTGTTTTTT; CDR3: CASSAGVQGFNEKLFF
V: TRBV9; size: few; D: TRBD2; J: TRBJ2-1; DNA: TGTGCCAGCAGTCGTGCTAGCGGGGACAATGAGCAGTTCTTC; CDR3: CASSRASGDNEQFF
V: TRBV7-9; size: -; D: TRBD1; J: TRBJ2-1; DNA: TGTGCCAGCAGCTTGGGACAGAATTACAATGAGCAGTTCTTC; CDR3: CASSLGQNYNEQFF
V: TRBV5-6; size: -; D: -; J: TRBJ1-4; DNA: TGTGCCAGCAGCTTAAGGGGCCGTAATGAAAAACTGTTTTTT; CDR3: CASSLRGRNEKLFF
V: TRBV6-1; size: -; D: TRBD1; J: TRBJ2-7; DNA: TGTGCCAGCACCTCATGGGACAGCTACGAGCAGTACTTC; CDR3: CASTSWDSYEQYF
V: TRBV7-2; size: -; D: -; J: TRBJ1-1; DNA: TGTGCCAGCGGGGTACAGGGGAACACTGAAGCTTTCTTT; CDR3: CASGVQGNTEAFF
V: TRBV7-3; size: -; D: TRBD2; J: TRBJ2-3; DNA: TGTGCCAGCAGCTTACCCGGCGGGAGTAGCGCAGATACGCAGTATTTT; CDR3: CASSLPGGSSADTQYF
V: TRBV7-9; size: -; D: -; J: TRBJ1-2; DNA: TGTTCCAGCAGGTTGACAGAAGTCTATGGCTACACCTTC; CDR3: CSSRLTEVYGYTF
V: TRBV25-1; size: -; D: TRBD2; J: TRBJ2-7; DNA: TGTGCCAGCAGCGGGACTAGCGGGAGGGAGTCACAGTACTTC; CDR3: CASSGTSGRESQYF
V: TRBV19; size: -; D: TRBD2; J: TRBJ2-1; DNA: TGTGCCAGTACCCGGACTAGCGCTTACAATGAGCAGTTCTTC; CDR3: CASTRTSAYNEQFF
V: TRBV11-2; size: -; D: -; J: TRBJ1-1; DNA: TGTGCCAGCAGCCTACGACAGTGGACTGAAGCTTTCTTT; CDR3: CASSLRQWTEAFF
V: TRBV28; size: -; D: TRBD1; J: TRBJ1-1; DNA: TGTGCCAGCAGTCTTGACAGGGCTATGAACACTGAAGCTTTCTTT; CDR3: CASSLDRAMNTEAFF
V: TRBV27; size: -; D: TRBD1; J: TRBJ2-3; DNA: TGTGCCAGCAGTCGACTTCTGACAGGGAGCACAGATACGCAGTATTTT; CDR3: CASSRLLTGSTDTQYF
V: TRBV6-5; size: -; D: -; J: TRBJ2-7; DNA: TGTGCCAGCAGTTACCGGGAGTTTCAGCACGAGCAGTACTTC; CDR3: CASSYREFQHEQYF
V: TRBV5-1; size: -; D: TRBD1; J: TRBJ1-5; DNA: TGCGCCAGCAGCCTCACAGGGGGTGGCAATCAGCCCCAGCATTTT; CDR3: CASSLTGGGNQPQHF
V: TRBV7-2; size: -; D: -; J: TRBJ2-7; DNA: TGTGCCAGCAGCCCTGTGGGGGGCTACGAGCAGTACTTC; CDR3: CASSPVGGYEQYF
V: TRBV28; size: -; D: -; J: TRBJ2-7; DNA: TGTGCCAGCAGTTTACCGGGAGCTAGCAACGAGCAGTACTTC; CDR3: CASSLPGASNEQYF
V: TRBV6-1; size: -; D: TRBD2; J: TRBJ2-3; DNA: TGTGCCAGCAGTCCGCGGGGGAGGGCCACAGATACGCAGTATTTT; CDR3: CASSPRGRATDTQYF
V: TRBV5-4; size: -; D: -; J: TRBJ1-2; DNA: TGTGCCAGCAGCTCCCCGGGACGGGAGCACTATGGCTACACCTTC; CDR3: CASSSPGREHYGYTF
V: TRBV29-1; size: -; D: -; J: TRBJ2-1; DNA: TGCAGCGTTGGCAGGACTTACAATGAGCAGTTCTTC; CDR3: CSVGRTYNEQFF
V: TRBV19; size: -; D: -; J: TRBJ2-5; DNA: TGTGCCAGTAGTATAGAGGTACAGGGAGCGACCCAGTACTTC; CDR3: CASSIEVQGATQYF
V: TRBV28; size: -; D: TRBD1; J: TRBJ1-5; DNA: TGTGCCAGCAGTACCCCCGGACAGGGGGAATCGCAGCCCCAGCATTTT; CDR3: CASSTPGQGESQPQHF
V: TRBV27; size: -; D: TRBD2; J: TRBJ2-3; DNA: TGTGCCAGCAGTAAAAGCGGGAGGGACGCAGATACGCAGTATTTT; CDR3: CASSKSGRDADTQYF
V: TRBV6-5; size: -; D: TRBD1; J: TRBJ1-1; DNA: TGTGCCAGCAGTCACGGGACAGGGGTCACTGAAGCTTTCTTT; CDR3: CASSHGTGVTEAFF
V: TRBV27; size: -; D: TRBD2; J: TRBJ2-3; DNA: TGTGCCAGCAGTTCGGGACTAGCGGGAGGGTACGATAGCACAGATACGCAGTATTTT; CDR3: CASSSGLAGGYDSTDTQYF
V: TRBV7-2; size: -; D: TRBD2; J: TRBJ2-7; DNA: TGTGCCAGCAGCCCTCTACCTGGACTAGCCCCCAAGCAGTACTTC; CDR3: CASSPLPGLAPKQYF